One T cell receptor beta chain is described in this entry. Antigen unknown. The data stem from a study of radiation and T cells in renal cell carcinoma. Regarding the study as a whole: Sampling covered only about 1 g of each tumor. Compared with controls, irradiated tumors had more, larger dominant CDR3 motifs.

As for treatment: treatment-naive control, cytoreductive nephrectomy. Treatment-naive patients without radiation supplied the control tumors at nephrectomy. Control tumors came from a handful of females and around eleven males, aged about 35 to 90. The data were produced by immunoSEQ multiplex PCR, yet TCRdb's version contains in-frame clones alone and is incomplete. The sample shows 20,000 or so clones, roughly half of them seen only once. V lost 5 bases and J 11 bases, leaving 16 bases between the germline ends. This CDR3 region has 13 residues. In germline, CDR1 is SGHTA, CDR2 FQGTGA. The chain carries TRBV7-3 and TRBJ2-4, with unresolved D. This TCR was recovered from a human donor with renal cell carcinoma. The material was tumor tissue, obtained from a patient whose treatment was nephrectomy without radiotherapy. CDR3 nucleotide sequence: TGTGCCAGCAGCCCAGGCCCCTCGACGGTTCAGTACTTC. Translated: CASSPGPSTVQYF.